The clone carrying this T cell receptor (beta chain) appeared once. V lost 7 bases to trimming and J lost 9 bases; unmatched junction nucleotides: 12. Germline V gene data show CDR1 as DFQATT and CDR2 as SNEGSKA (reference sequence). The CDR3 covers 15 residues. The second PCR ran about 6 to 11 cycles with a sample-barcoded 5' primer and J-beta primers. TCRdb itself ran the 5' RACE reads through MiXCR, one entry per CDR3 protein. The table shows approximately 790,000 distinct CDR3 sequences, with around 62% occurring only once. This sample was included in a study of blood T cells in healthy people across ages. No fewer than 6.5 million PBMCs went into each sample.

Material for sequencing was blood. The chain carries TRBV20-1 and TRBJ1-6; 10 positions match TRBD1. This receptor was identified in a man aged 25 to 45 in good health. CDR3 DNA: TGCAGTGTCCCTCCGATCGGGACAGGGGCTTCACCCCTCCACTTT. Its translation: CSVPPIGTGASPLHF.